The present T cell receptor (beta chain) was sequenced within a study of untreated major depressive disorder. Study conclusions and caveats: Depressed patients' CD4+ T cells carried increased TRBV05-01 (Vbeta 5.1) usage versus control CD4+ T cells. Private clones made up every subject's top five TRBV05-01 clones.

Patients were free of psychiatric medication for at least 8 weeks. CD4+ T cells were isolated from thawed PBMCs by magnetic negative selection. About 95% CD4+ purity was typical by flow cytometry. The count of this clone is one. Antigen: not known. Sequencing was performed with immunoSEQ multiplex PCR; in TCRdb, only in-frame clones are kept and a portion is missing. The sample records about 19,000 clones, more than 85% being singletons. The germline gives CDR1 MNHEY, CDR2 SMNVEV (reference sequence). The CDR3 length is 19 residues. V was pared by 3 bases and J by 0 bases, with 12 bases of the junction left unmatched.

This chain connects TRBV27 to TRBJ2-3, with 10 bases aligning to TRBD2. The sequence came from a woman aged 40-49 years with major depressive disorder. Sequencing used CD4+ T cells from PBMCs. CDR3 loop: CASSFRHPAGGPSTDTQYF. CDR3 DNA sequence: TGTGCCAGCAGTTTCCGCCACCCAGCGGGGGGGCCTAGCACAGATACGCAGTATTTT.